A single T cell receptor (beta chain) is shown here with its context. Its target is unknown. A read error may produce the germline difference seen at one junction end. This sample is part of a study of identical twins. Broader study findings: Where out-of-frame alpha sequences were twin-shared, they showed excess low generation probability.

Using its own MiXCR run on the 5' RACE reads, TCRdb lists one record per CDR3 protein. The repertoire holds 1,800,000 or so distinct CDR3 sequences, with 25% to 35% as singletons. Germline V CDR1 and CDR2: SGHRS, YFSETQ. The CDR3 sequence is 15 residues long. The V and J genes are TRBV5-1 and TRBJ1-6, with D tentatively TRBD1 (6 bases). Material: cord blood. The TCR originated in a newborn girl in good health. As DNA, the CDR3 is TGCGCCAGCAGCTTGGCAACAGGGATAAATTCACCCTTCCACTTT. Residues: CASSLATGINSPFHF.